Included here is one T cell receptor beta chain sequence, with context. Its antigen is as yet unknown. The sample belongs to a study of T cells after yellow fever vaccination. Study-wide points: Most clones from primary vaccination were detected again post-booster (approximately 97% CD4, about 88% CD8). Though it reached lower strength, the secondary response hit its peak faster, day 5 versus 15.

This CDR3 region has 14 residues. V trimming: 5 bases; J trimming: 5 bases; junction bases outside the gene matches: 7. 5'RACE template switching produced TCR cDNA carrying a universal primer site and UMIs. MiXCR was run by TCRdb on the 5' RACE reads, yielding one entry per CDR3 protein. This repertoire shows roughly 350,000 distinct CDR3 sequences, roughly 4% found once; its top ten account for 20% to 25%. The material sequenced was PBMCs, taken 5 days after the yellow fever booster vaccination. The V and J genes are TRBV12-3 or TRBV12-4 and TRBJ2-5; 8 bases match TRBD1. This TCR derives from a man between 18 and 29 years old who received the YFV17D yellow fever vaccine. This chain's CDR3 is CASSDTGGRETQYF. Here the CDR3 DNA reads TGTGCCAGCAGTGATACAGGGGGACGGGAGACCCAGTACTTC.